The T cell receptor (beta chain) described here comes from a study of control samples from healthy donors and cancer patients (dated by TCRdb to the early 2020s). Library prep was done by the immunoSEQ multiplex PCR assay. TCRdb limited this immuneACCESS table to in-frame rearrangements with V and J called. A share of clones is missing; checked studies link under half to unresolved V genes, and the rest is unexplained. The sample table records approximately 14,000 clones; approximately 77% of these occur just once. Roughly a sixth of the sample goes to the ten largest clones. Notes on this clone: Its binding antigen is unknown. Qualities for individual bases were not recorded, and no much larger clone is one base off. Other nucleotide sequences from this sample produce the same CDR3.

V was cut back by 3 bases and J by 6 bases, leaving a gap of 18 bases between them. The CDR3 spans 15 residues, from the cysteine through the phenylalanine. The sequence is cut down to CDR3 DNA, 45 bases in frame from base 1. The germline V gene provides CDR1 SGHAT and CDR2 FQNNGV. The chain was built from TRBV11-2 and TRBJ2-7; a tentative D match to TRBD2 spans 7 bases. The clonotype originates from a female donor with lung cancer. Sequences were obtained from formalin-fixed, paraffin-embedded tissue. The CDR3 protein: CASSLGRGGQGEQYF. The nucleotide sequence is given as TGTGCCAGCAGCTTGGGAAGGGGGGGTCAGGGCGAGCAGTACTTC.